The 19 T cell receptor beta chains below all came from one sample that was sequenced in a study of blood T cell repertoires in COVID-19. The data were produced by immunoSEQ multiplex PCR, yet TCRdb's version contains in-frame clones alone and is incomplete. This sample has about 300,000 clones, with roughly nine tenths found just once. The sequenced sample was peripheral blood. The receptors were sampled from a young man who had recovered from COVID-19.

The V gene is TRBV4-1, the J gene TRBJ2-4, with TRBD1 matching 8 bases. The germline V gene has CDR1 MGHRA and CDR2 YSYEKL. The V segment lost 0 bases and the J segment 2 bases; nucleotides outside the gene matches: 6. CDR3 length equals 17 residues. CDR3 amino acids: CASSQDLAGGSKNIQYF. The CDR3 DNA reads TGCGCCAGCAGCCAAGATCTGGCAGGGGGCTCCAAAAACATTCAGTACTTC.

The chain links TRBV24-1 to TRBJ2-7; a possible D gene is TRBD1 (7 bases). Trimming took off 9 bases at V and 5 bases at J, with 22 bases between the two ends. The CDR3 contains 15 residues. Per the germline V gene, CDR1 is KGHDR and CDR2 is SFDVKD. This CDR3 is CATGGPLFRGDEQYF. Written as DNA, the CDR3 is TGTGCCACCGGGGGCCCTTTATTCAGGGGGGACGAGCAGTACTTC.

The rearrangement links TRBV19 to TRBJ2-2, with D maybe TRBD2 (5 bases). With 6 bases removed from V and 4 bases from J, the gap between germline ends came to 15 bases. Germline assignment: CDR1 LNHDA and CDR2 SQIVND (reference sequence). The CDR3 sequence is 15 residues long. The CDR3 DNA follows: TGTGCCAGTAGCCCGAACGGTGGGAGCACCGGGGAGCTGTTTTTT. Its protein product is CASSPNGGSTGELFF. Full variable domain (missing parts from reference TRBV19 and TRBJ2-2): DGGITQSPKYLFRKEGQNVTLSCEQNLNHDAMYWYRQDPGQGLRLIYYSQIVNDFQKGDIAEGYSVSREKKESFPLTVTSAQKNPTAFYLCASSPNGGSTGELFFGEGSRLTVL.

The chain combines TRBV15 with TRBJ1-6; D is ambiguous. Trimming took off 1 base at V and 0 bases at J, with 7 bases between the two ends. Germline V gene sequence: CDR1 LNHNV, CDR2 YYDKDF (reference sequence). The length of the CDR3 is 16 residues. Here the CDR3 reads CATSRGEGSYNSPLHF. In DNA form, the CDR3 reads TGTGCCACCAGCAGAGGGGAGGGCTCCTATAATTCACCCCTCCACTTT.

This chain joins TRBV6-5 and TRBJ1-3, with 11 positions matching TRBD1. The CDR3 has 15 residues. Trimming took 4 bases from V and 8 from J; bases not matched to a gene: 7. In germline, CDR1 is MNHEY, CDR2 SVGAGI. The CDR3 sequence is CASSLSGTGGYTIYF. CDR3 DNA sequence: TGTGCCAGCAGTTTATCCGGGACAGGGGGTTACACCATATATTTT.

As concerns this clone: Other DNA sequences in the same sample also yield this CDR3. The CDR3 DNA reads TGTGCCAGTAGAGAGGTCGGTAATCAGCCCCAGCATTTT. Translation gives CASREVGNQPQHF. J is TRBJ1-5 and V is TRBV19; D not certain. The CDR3 totals 13 residues. Germline V gives CDR1 LNHDA, CDR2 SQIVND (reference sequence). V was trimmed by 6 bases and J by 4 bases, leaving 10 bases between them.

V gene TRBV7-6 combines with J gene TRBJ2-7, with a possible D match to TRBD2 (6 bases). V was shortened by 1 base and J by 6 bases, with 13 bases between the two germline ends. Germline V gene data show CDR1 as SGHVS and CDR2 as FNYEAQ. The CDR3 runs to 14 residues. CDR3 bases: TGTGCCAGCAGCTTAGGCCTCGGGGAGGCCGAGCAGTACTTC. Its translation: CASSLGLGEAEQYF. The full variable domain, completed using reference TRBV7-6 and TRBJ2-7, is GAGVSQSPRYKVTKRGQDVALRCDPISGHVSLYWYRQALGQGPEFLTYFNYEAQQDKSGLPNDRFSAERPEGSISTLTIQRTEQRDSAMYRCASSLGLGEAEQYFGPGTRLTVT.

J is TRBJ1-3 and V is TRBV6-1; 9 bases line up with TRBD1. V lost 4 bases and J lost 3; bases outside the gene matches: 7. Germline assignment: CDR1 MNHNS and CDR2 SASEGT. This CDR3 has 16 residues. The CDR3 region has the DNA TGTGCCAGCAGTGCCCGGGACAGGGTGTATGGAAACACCATATATTTT. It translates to CASSARDRVYGNTIYF.

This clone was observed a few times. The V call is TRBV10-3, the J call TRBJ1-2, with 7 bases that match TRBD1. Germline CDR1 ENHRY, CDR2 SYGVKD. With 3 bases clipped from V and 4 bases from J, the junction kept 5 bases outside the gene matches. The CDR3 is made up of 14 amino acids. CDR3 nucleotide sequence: TGTGCCATCAGTGAAAGAGGGGGCAGCTATGGCTACACCTTC. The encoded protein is CAISERGGSYGYTF.

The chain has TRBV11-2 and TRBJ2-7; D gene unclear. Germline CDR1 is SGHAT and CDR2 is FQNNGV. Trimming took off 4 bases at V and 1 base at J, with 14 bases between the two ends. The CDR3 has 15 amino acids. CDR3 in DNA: TGTGCCAGCAGCTCTACGGTGGTCGGTTCCTACGAGCAGTACTTC. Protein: CASSSTVVGSYEQYF.

The CDR3 spells CASSKFGSIAKNIQYF. The CDR3 DNA sequence: TGTGCCAGCAGCAAATTCGGGTCGATTGCCAAAAACATTCAGTACTTC. This chain uses TRBV21-1 with TRBJ2-4; the table's D call of TRBD2 was not tested on the DNA. TRBV21-1 is flagged as a pseudogene. The CDR3 is made up of 16 amino acids.

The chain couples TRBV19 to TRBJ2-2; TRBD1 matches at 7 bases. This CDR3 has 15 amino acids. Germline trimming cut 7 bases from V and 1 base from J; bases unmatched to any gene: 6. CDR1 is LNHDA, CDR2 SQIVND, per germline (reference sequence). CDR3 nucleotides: TGTGCCAGTACCCGGACAGGAAAGAACACCGGGGAGCTGTTTTTT. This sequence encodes CASTRTGKNTGELFF.

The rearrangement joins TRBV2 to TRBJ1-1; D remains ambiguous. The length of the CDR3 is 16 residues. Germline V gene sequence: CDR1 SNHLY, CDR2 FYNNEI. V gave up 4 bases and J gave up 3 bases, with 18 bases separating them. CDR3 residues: CASSGPGTGGYTEAFF. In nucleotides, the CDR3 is TGTGCCAGCAGTGGACCCGGTACTGGAGGGTACACTGAAGCTTTCTTT. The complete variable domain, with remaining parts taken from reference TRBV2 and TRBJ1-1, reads EPEVTQTPSHQVTQMGQEVILRCVPISNHLYFYWYRQILGQKVEFLVSFYNNEISEKSEIFDDQFSVERPDGSNFTLKIRSTKLEDSAMYFCASSGPGTGGYTEAFFGQGTRLTVV.

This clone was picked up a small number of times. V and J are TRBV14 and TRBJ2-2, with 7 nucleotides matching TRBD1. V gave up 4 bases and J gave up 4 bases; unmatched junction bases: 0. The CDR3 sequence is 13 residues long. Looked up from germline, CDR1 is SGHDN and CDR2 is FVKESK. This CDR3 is CASSRQGTGELFF. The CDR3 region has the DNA TGTGCCAGCAGCCGACAGGGCACCGGGGAGCTGTTTTTT.

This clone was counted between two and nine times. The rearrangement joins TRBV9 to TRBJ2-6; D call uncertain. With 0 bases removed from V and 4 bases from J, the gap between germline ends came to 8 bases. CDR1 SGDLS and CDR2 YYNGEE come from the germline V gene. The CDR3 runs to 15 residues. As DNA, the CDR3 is TGTGCCAGCAGCGTAGCCCTAAACGGGGCCAACGTCCTGACTTTC. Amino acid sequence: CASSVALNGANVLTF. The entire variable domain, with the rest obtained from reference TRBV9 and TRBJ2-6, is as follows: DSGVTQTPKHLITATGQRVTLRCSPRSGDLSVYWYQQSLDQGLQFLIQYYNGEERAKGNILERFSAQQFPDLHSELNLSSLELGDSALYFCASSVALNGANVLTFGAGSRLTVL.

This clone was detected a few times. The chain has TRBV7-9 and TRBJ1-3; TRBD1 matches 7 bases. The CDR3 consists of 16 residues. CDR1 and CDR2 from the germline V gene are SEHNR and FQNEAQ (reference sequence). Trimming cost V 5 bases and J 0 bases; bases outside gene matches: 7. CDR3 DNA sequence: TGTGCCAGCAGCGAAAGGGACAGCCGCTCTGGAAACACCATATATTTT. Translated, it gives CASSERDSRSGNTIYF.

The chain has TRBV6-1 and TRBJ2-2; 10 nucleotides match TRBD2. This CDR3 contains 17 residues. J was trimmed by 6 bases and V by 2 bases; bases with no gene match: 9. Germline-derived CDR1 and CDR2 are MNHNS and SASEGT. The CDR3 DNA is TGTGCCAGCAGTGAATTTCAAGCGGGGGGGCTGGCCGGGGAGCTGTTTTTT. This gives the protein CASSEFQAGGLAGELFF.

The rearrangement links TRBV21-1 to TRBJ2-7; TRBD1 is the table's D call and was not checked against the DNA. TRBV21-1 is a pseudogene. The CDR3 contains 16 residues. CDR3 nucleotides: TGTGCCAGCAGCAAAGCGCGACAAATTCGCTCCTACGAGCAGTACTTC. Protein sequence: CASSKARQIRSYEQYF.

The CDR3 region has the DNA TGTGCCACCAGCAGAGATCAGGCAGGGGCTAACTATGGCTACACCTTC. It encodes CATSRDQAGANYGYTF. V is TRBV15 and J is TRBJ1-2; possible D gene TRBD1, 6 bases. The CDR3 covers 16 residues. V was cut by 0 bases and J by 0 bases, with 11 bases left in between. In germline, CDR1 is LNHNV, CDR2 YYDKDF (reference sequence). The whole variable domain, remainder taken from reference TRBV15 and TRBJ1-2, is DAMVIQNPRYQVTQFGKPVTLSCSQTLNHNVMYWYQQKSSQAPKLLFHYYDKDFNNEADTPDNFQSRRPNTSFCFLDIRSPGLGDTAMYLCATSRDQAGANYGYTFGSGTRLTVV.